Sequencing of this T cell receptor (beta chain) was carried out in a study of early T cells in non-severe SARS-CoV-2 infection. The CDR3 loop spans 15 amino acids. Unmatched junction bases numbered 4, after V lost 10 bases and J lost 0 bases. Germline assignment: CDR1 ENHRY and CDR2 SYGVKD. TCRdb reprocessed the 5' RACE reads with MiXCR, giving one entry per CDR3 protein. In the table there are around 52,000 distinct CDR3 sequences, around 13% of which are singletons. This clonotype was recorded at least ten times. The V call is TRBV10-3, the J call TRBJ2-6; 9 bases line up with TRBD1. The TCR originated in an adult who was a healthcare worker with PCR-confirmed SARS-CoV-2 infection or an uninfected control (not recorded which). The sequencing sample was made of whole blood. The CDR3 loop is CATGDRDSGANVLTF. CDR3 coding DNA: TGTGCCACCGGGGACAGGGACTCTGGGGCCAACGTCCTGACTTTC.